The 7 T cell receptor beta chains reported below all come from one sample, sequenced in a study of cytomegalovirus exposure and HLA in healthy donors. 13 Jbeta primers and 60 Vbeta primers were used for the PCR. Profiling relied on immunoSEQ multiplex PCR, and the TCRdb table lists in-frame clones only, not all of them. Of 150,000 or so clones listed, roughly 79% are singletons. The sample consisted of PBMCs. All receptors come from a woman aged 50 to 60 in good health and CMV-seropositive.

The chain carries TRBV5-6 and TRBJ1-2, with D maybe TRBD1 (5 bases). The CDR3 runs to 16 residues. Germline CDR1 reads SGHDT; CDR2 reads YYEEEE. V was shortened by 4 bases and J by 4 bases, with 20 bases between the two germline ends. CDR3 in DNA: TGTGCCAGCAGCCTTGGGCAGGGCATATTTTCCTATGGCTACACCTTC. It yields the protein CASSLGQGIFSYGYTF.

This chain links TRBV7-2 with TRBJ2-5; 7 nucleotides align to TRBD2. With 6 bases clipped from V and 1 base from J, the junction kept 5 bases outside the gene matches. Germline CDR1 is SGHTA and CDR2 is FQGNSA. The CDR3 extends over 14 amino acids. The DNA of the CDR3 is TGTGCCAGCAGAATTGGACTAGGCCAAGAGACCCAGTACTTC. The encoded protein is CASRIGLGQETQYF.

This clone was picked up one time. This chain uses TRBV29-1 with TRBJ2-7; 10 bases agree with TRBD1. The junction had 3 bases not matched to a gene; V was cut back by 4 bases and J by 3 bases. CDR1 SQVTM and CDR2 ANQGSEA come from the germline V gene. The CDR3 contains 13 residues. CDR3 in amino acids: CSVGGQGIYEQYF. CDR3 nucleotide sequence: TGCAGCGTTGGGGGACAGGGGATCTACGAGCAGTACTTC.

CDR3 amino acids: CASSQRGGSNQPQHF. The CDR3 DNA is TGTGCCAGCAGTCAGCGCGGGGGTAGCAATCAGCCCCAGCATTTT. This chain links TRBV2 with TRBJ1-5, with a possible D match to TRBD1 (5 bases). Trimming cost V 5 bases and J 0 bases, with 11 bases left between them. The CDR3 length is 15 residues. CDR1 and CDR2 (germline): SNHLY, FYNNEI.

This sequence joins TRBV2 and TRBJ2-3; D gene ambiguous. Germline loops: CDR1 SNHLY, CDR2 FYNNEI. The germline V and J ends were trimmed by 3 bases and 3 bases, with 10 bases remaining between them. CDR3 length: 14 residues. This CDR3 is CASSDKTRTDTQYF. The CDR3 DNA sequence: TGTGCCAGCAGTGATAAGACACGAACAGATACGCAGTATTTT.

The chain has TRBV11-2 and TRBJ1-1; tentatively, D is TRBD1 (5 bases). The CDR3 sequence is 15 residues long. Germline values: CDR1 SGHAT, CDR2 FQNNGV. The V end lost 3 bases, the J end lost 6 bases, and 17 bases lay between the germline ends. The CDR3 nucleotides are TGTGCCAGCAGCTTGGAGAGAACAGGTGTCTCTGAAGCTTTCTTT. As protein: CASSLERTGVSEAFF.

This clone was picked up a small number of times. The chain carries TRBV5-1 and TRBJ2-2; the D gene is possibly TRBD1 (5 bases). Trimming pared 0 bases from V and 1 base from J, leaving 7 bases between. Germline CDR1 SGHRS, CDR2 YFSETQ. The CDR3 is made up of 15 amino acids. CDR3 amino acids: CASSLGQQNTGELFF. The CDR3 DNA is TGCGCCAGCAGCTTGGGACAGCAGAACACCGGGGAGCTGTTTTTT.